These T cell receptor beta chains were read from a single sample in a study of CD8 T cells in ankylosing spondylitis. TCRdb processed the 5' RACE reads anew with MiXCR; each CDR3 protein has one entry. The sample consists of 100,000 or so distinct CDR3 sequences, approximately 8.9% of them appearing once. Sequenced input: blood, either unsorted or a sorted T cell fraction (not recorded which). The origin of the receptors is a male donor with ankylosing spondylitis. Both conserved end residues are part of each CDR3. The D gene is left open where the match is weak. Only some rows state a clone size, as once, few, many or a class for expanded clones.

D	size	length	J	V	DNA	CDR3
-	-	14	TRBJ2-2	TRBV7-8	TGTGCCAGCAGCGGTAAAGTGGGAACCGGGGAGCTGTTTTTT	CASSGKVGTGELFF
-	many	16	TRBJ2-5	TRBV11-2	TGTGCCAGCACCGATTCATCGGGCGGCTTCCAAGAGACCCAGTACTTC	CASTDSSGGFQETQYF
-	-	14	TRBJ1-2	TRBV4-1	TGCGCCAGCAGCTTCCCAGGGATGGACTATGGCTACACCTTC	CASSFPGMDYGYTF
-	-	14	TRBJ2-7	TRBV9	TGTGCCAGCAGCGTAGCTTGGGATTCGCACGAGCAGTACTTC	CASSVAWDSHEQYF
TRBD1	-	13	TRBJ1-2	TRBV27	TGTGCCAGCAGTCACAGGGGAAGCTATGGCTACACCTTC	CASSHRGSYGYTF
-	-	13	TRBJ2-1	TRBV23-1	TGTGCCAGCAGCCCAGTGTTGGGCAATGAGCAGTTCTTC	CASSPVLGNEQFF
-	many	18	TRBJ2-1	TRBV21-1	TGTGCCAGCAGCAACACACCGGGACTAGCGGGAGTTTTGAGTGAGCAGTTCTTC	CASSNTPGLAGVLSEQFF
TRBD2	few	16	TRBJ2-7	TRBV20-1	TGCAGTATTTATCCAATGCCGGGAGGGGTTTACTACGAGCAGTACTTC	CSIYPMPGGVYYEQYF
TRBD1	few	16	TRBJ1-2	TRBV27	TGTGCCAGCAGTACCGCCCCCGGGACAGGGATCTATGGCTACACCTTC	CASSTAPGTGIYGYTF
-	once	19	TRBJ2-1	TRBV3-1	TGTGCCAGCAGCAAACAGGCCCCCCCTCGGGTGAGCTACGGCAATGAGCAGTTCTTC	CASSKQAPPRVSYGNEQFF
-	many	16	TRBJ1-6	TRBV7-8	TGTGCCAGCAGCACAACCCCAGGGGCGGGTAATTCACCCCTCCACTTT	CASSTTPGAGNSPLHF
TRBD1	few	14	TRBJ2-1	TRBV28	TGTGCCAGCAGATACGGGACAGGGGACGATGAGCAGTTCTTC	CASRYGTGDDEQFF
-	-	15	TRBJ2-1	TRBV7-9	TGTGCCAGCAGCTTAGGAATAGCGGTCTACAATGAGCAGTTCTTC	CASSLGIAVYNEQFF
TRBD2	-	15	TRBJ2-7	TRBV5-1	TGCGCCAGCAGCTGGGGGACTAGCGGGAGTTACGAGCAGTACTTC	CASSWGTSGSYEQYF
TRBD2	-	17	TRBJ2-3	TRBV20-1	TGCAGTGCTAGAGGCTGGGTGGTAGCGGGATTGGAAGATACGCAGTATTTT	CSARGWVVAGLEDTQYF
TRBD1	many	15	TRBJ1-5	TRBV12-3/TRBV12-4	TGTGCCAGCAGTTTAGCCGGGACAGGTAATCAGCCCCAGCATTTT	CASSLAGTGNQPQHF
-	few	14	TRBJ2-7	TRBV18	TGTGCCAGCTCACCACAAGAGACGGATTACGAGCAGTACTTC	CASSPQETDYEQYF
-	many	15	TRBJ1-5	TRBV7-2	TGTGCCAGCAGCTTAATCCTAGGGGGTTTTCAGCCCCAGCATTTT	CASSLILGGFQPQHF
-	-	13	TRBJ1-2	TRBV10-2	TGCGCCAGCAGTGTGGGGCCTGCGCGTGGCTACACCTTC	CASSVGPARGYTF
TRBD2	-	14	TRBJ2-3	TRBV20-1	TGCAGTGCTAGAGCGAGCGGGAGGGCAGATACGCAGTATTTT	CSARASGRADTQYF
-	few	16	TRBJ2-1	TRBV20-1	TGCAGTGCTAGAGATTGGTGGAACGGGACGTACAATGAGCAGTTCTTC	CSARDWWNGTYNEQFF
-	few	13	TRBJ2-5	TRBV18	TGTGCCAGCTCACCTCTTGGGGGGCCGACCCAGTACTTC	CASSPLGGPTQYF